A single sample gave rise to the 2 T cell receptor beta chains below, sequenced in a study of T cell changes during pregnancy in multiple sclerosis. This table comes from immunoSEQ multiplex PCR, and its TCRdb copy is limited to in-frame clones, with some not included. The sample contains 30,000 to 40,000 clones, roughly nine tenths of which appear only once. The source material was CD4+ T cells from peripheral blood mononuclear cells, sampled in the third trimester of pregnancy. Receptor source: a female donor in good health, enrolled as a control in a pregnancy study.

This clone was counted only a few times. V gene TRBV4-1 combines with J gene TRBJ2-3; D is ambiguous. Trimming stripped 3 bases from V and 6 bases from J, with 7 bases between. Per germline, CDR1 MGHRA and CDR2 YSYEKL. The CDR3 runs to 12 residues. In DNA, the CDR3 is TGCGCCAGCAGCCACCCTTCCGATACGCAGTATTTT. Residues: CASSHPSDTQYF.

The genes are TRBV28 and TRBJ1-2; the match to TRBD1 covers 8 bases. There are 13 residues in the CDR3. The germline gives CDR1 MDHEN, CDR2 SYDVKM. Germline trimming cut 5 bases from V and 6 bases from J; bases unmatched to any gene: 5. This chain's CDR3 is CASSLQGANGYTF. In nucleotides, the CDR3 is TGTGCCAGCAGTCTCCAGGGGGCAAATGGCTACACCTTC.